This entry lists 20 T cell receptor beta chains sequenced from one sample in a study of blood T cell repertoires in COVID-19. Assay used: immunoSEQ multiplex PCR; TCRdb lists only in-frame clones, some missing. The sample shows about 62,000 clones, around 86% of them seen only once. What was sequenced was peripheral blood. These receptors all come from a man in his sixties or seventies with acute or convalescent COVID-19.

The rearrangement links TRBV12-3 or TRBV12-4 to TRBJ2-5; possibly TRBD2 for D (5 bases). V lost 3 bases, J lost 6 bases, and 11 bases lay in between. The CDR3 has 13 amino acids. CDR3 coding DNA: TGTGCCAGCAGTTTCCCCCCCGGGAAGACCCAGTACTTC. Protein product: CASSFPPGKTQYF.

This clone was seen once. CDR3 bases: TGTGCCAGCAGTGGGCAGGGGGTCCACGAGCAGTACTTC. It specifies CASSGQGVHEQYF. The gene calls are TRBV25-1 and TRBJ2-7; 7 bases map to TRBD1. The CDR3 loop spans 13 amino acids. The ends lost 4 bases at V and 5 bases at J; junction bases unmatched: 5. Germline-derived CDR1 and CDR2 are MGHDK and SYGVNS.

The chain couples TRBV19 to TRBJ1-5; 8 bases fit TRBD1. The V segment lost 9 bases and the J segment 7 bases; nucleotides outside the gene matches: 14. The CDR3 runs 15 residues. In germline, CDR1 is LNHDA, CDR2 SQIVND (reference sequence). The DNA for the CDR3 is TGTGCCAGCACATCCCCCGGACAGGGTAACCAGCCCCAGCATTTT. It is translated as CASTSPGQGNQPQHF. Variable domain in full (rest from reference TRBV19 and TRBJ1-5): DGGITQSPKYLFRKEGQNVTLSCEQNLNHDAMYWYRQDPGQGLRLIYYSQIVNDFQKGDIAEGYSVSREKKESFPLTVTSAQKNPTAFYLCASTSPGQGNQPQHFGDGTRLSIL.

The rearrangement links TRBV24-1 to TRBJ1-5, with TRBD1 as a possible D gene (6 bases). CDR1 and CDR2 (germline): KGHDR, SFDVKD. The V end was cut by 7 bases, the J end by 9 bases, with 15 bases between. The CDR3 covers 13 residues. CDR3 in DNA: TGTGCCACCAGCGAGGGGGGGAAGGGGCCCCAGCATTTT. Protein sequence: CATSEGGKGPQHF.

This clone was observed once. The J gene is TRBJ2-3, the V gene TRBV9; 14 bases are a match to TRBD2. The CDR3 extends over 16 amino acids. CDR1 is SGDLS and CDR2 is YYNGEE in the germline V gene. V shed 3 bases and J 5 bases; nucleotides not matched to a gene: 5. The chain's CDR3 is CASSAGTSGRGDTQYF. DNA for the CDR3: TGTGCCAGCAGCGCAGGGACTAGCGGGAGAGGAGATACGCAGTATTTT.

The J gene is TRBJ2-7, the V gene TRBV28; 10 nucleotides align to TRBD2. CDR1 is MDHEN and CDR2 is SYDVKM in the germline V gene. Trimming took 6 bases from V and 6 from J; bases not matched to a gene: 8. This CDR3 has 14 amino acids. CDR3 DNA: TGTGCCAGCAGAAGACCTAGCGGGAGCCCCGAGCAGTACTTC. The encoded protein is CASRRPSGSPEQYF. Variable domain in full (rest from reference TRBV28 and TRBJ2-7): DVKVTQSSRYLVKRTGEKVFLECVQDMDHENMFWYRQDPGLGLRLIYFSYDVKMKEKGDIPEGYSVSREKKERFSLILESASTNQTSMYLCASRRPSGSPEQYFGPGTRLTVT.

This chain uses TRBV18 with TRBJ2-2, with TRBD2 matching over 8 bases. The V segment lost 2 bases and the J segment 4 bases; nucleotides outside the gene matches: 12. This CDR3 region has 18 residues. Germline V gives CDR1 KGHSH, CDR2 LQKENI. The CDR3 spells CASSPFSSAGGFTGELFF. In DNA form, the CDR3 reads TGTGCCAGCTCACCATTTTCATCCGCGGGGGGATTCACCGGGGAGCTGTTTTTT.

V is TRBV5-1 and J is TRBJ2-1, with a weak D call TRBD2 (6 bases). Per germline, CDR1 SGHRS and CDR2 YFSETQ. This CDR3 region has 14 residues. V gave up 4 bases and J gave up 9 bases, with 17 bases separating them. As DNA, the CDR3 is TGCGCCAGCAGCGGAAAGACTAGTATCACTGAGCAGTTCTTC. Protein product: CASSGKTSITEQFF.

CDR3 amino acids: CASSSYSYEQYF. Here the CDR3 DNA reads TGCGCCAGCAGCTCCTACTCCTACGAGCAGTACTTC. The gene calls are TRBV5-1 and TRBJ2-7; D unclear. The CDR3 runs to 12 residues. Germline lookup yields CDR1 SGHRS and CDR2 YFSETQ. V lost 3 bases, J lost 0 bases, and 4 bases lay in between.

The V and J genes are TRBV5-4 and TRBJ1-2, with D maybe TRBD1 (6 bases). Germline assignment: CDR1 SGHNT and CDR2 YYREEE (reference sequence). The CDR3 is 15 amino acids. V dropped 4 bases and J dropped 8 bases, with 21 bases sitting between them. In nucleotides, the CDR3 is TGTGCCAGCAGCCCAGGGGTTCTTGTTTCTGAGGGCTACACCTTC. Protein sequence: CASSPGVLVSEGYTF.

The genes are TRBV7-9 and TRBJ1-5, with TRBD1 matching 7 bases. Trimming at V came to 5 bases and at J to 10 bases, leaving 11 bases not matched to a gene. CDR1 and CDR2 from the germline V gene are SEHNR and FQNEAQ (reference sequence). This CDR3 region has 14 residues. The CDR3 spells CASSTRDSLSPQHF. CDR3 in DNA: TGTGCCAGCAGCACCCGGGACAGCCTTAGCCCCCAGCATTTT.

CDR3 sequence (DNA): TGTGCCAGTGGGCCTTATGGAAGCACTGAAGCTTTCTTT. Its protein is CASGPYGSTEAFF. The chain has TRBV19 and TRBJ1-1; D ambiguous. The CDR3 has 13 residues. The ends were cut back, 8 bases at V and 4 bases at J, with 14 bases in the middle. In germline, CDR1 is LNHDA, CDR2 SQIVND (reference sequence).

The genes are TRBV10-3 and TRBJ1-6; a weak D match, TRBD1 (5 bases). Germline V gene lookup returns CDR1 ENHRY and CDR2 SYGVKD. The CDR3 spans 14 residues. CDR3 sequence (DNA): TGTGGCGCTCGGACAAGCTCCTATAATTCACCCCTCCACTTT. It specifies CGARTSSYNSPLHF.

This chain links TRBV11-2 with TRBJ1-6; D is undetermined. The V and J ends lost 4 bases and 9 bases respectively, with 13 bases between them. Germline lookup yields CDR1 SGHAT and CDR2 FQNNGV. The CDR3 loop spans 14 amino acids. The CDR3 coding sequence is TGTGCCAGCAGCTATACAGCAAGCAGTTCACCCCTCCACTTT. This sequence encodes CASSYTASSSPLHF. The full variable domain, with the rest looked up from reference TRBV11-2 and TRBJ1-6, is EAGVAQSPRYKIIEKRQSVAFWCNPISGHATLYWYQQILGQGPKLLIQFQNNGVVDDSQLPKDRFSAERLKGVDSTLKIQPAKLEDSAVYLCASSYTASSSPLHFGNGTRLTVT.

The chain carries TRBV9 and TRBJ2-7; TRBD1 matches at 10 bases. Germline loops: CDR1 SGDLS, CDR2 YYNGEE. CDR3 length equals 17 residues. The junction had 17 bases not matched to a gene; V was cut back by 4 bases and J by 7 bases. This CDR3 reads CASSSRPGTGELGEQYF. DNA of the CDR3: TGTGCCAGCAGCTCTCGGCCCGGGACAGGGGAGCTGGGGGAGCAGTACTTC. Drawing the rest from reference TRBV9 and TRBJ2-7, the complete variable domain is DSGVTQTPKHLITATGQRVTLRCSPRSGDLSVYWYQQSLDQGLQFLIQYYNGEERAKGNILERFSAQQFPDLHSELNLSSLELGDSALYFCASSSRPGTGELGEQYFGPGTRLTVT.

This chain links TRBV6-5 with TRBJ1-3; the D is unclear. Trimming took off 5 bases at V and 0 bases at J, with 11 bases between the two ends. The germline CDR1 and CDR2 sequences are MNHEY and SVGAGI. The CDR3 extends over 15 amino acids. This CDR3 reads CASSLMGYSGNTIYF. CDR3 coding DNA: TGTGCCAGCAGTCTAATGGGCTACTCTGGAAACACCATATATTTT.

V usage is TRBV5-1 and J usage is TRBJ2-1, with 8 bases identical to TRBD1. This CDR3 is built from 17 residues. Germline V gene data show CDR1 as SGHRS and CDR2 as YFSETQ. V shed 2 bases and J 0 bases; nucleotides not matched to a gene: 7. The CDR3 DNA sequence: TGCGCCAGCAGCTTAGAATCAGGGGGCCGCTCCTACAATGAGCAGTTCTTC. This codes for CASSLESGGRSYNEQFF.

The chain is built from TRBV18 and TRBJ2-2, with a weak D call TRBD1 (5 bases). V was pared by 3 bases and J by 3 bases, with 26 bases between. Germline assignment: CDR1 KGHSH and CDR2 LQKENI. The CDR3 has 20 residues. The CDR3: CASSPGRLRTTEKHTGELFF. DNA for the CDR3: TGTGCCAGCTCACCGGGTCGGCTGCGAACGACAGAGAAACACACCGGGGAGCTGTTTTTT.

The V and J genes are TRBV28 and TRBJ1-1; tentatively, D is TRBD1 (6 bases). V dropped 4 bases and J dropped 4 bases, with 22 bases sitting between them. Germline CDR1 and CDR2: MDHEN and SYDVKM. The CDR3 runs 17 residues. CDR3 in DNA: TGTGCCAGCAGTTCCTTACTTTCGGGGGGGCGCGGCACTGAAGCTTTCTTT. Protein sequence: CASSSLLSGGRGTEAFF.

This chain joins TRBV16 and TRBJ2-1; TRBD2 aligns across 11 bases. The CDR3 runs 16 residues. Germline V gene sequence: CDR1 KGHSY, CDR2 FQNENV. The junction had 9 bases not matched to a gene; V was cut back by 2 bases and J by 9 bases. CDR3 DNA sequence: TGTGCCAGCAGCCAAAGCCCCCTGCTAGCGGGGGGTGAGCAGTTCTTC. It encodes CASSQSPLLAGGEQFF.